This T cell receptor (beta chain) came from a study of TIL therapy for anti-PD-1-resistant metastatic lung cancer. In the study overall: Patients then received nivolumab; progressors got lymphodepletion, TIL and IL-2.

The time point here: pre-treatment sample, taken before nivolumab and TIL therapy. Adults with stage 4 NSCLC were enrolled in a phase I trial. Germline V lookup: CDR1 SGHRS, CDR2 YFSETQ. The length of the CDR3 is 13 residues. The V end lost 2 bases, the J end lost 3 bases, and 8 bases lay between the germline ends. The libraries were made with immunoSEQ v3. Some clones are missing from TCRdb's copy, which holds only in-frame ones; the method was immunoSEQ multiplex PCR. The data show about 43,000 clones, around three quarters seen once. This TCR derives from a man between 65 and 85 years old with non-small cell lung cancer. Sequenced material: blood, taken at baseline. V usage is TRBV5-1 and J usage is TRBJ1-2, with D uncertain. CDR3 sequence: CASSFMADYGYTF. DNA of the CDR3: TGCGCCAGCAGCTTCATGGCGGACTATGGCTACACCTTC. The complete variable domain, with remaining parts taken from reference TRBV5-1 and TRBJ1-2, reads KAGVTQTPRYLIKTRGQQVTLSCSPISGHRSVSWYQQTPGQGLQFLFEYFSETQRNKGNFPGRFSGRQFSNSRSEMNVSTLELGDSALYLCASSFMADYGYTFGSGTRLTVV.